Presented here are 32 T cell receptor beta chains from one specimen sequenced in a study of control samples from healthy donors and cancer patients. The data were produced by immunoSEQ multiplex PCR, yet TCRdb's version contains in-frame clones alone and is incomplete. The repertoire consists of about 98,000 clones, with 92% occurring once and the leading ten covering about 2.5%. Sequencing used blood. These receptors were obtained from a woman in her late teens or twenties in good health.

The chain recombines TRBV10-3 with TRBJ1-1; the D gene is possibly TRBD1 (5 bases). V lost 0 bases and J lost 0, with 11 bases in between. The germline V gene has CDR1 ENHRY and CDR2 SYGVKD. This CDR3 region has 16 residues. CDR3 nucleotide sequence: TGTGCCATCAGTGAGTCGGTAGAGGGACTGAACACTGAAGCTTTCTTT. This codes for CAISESVEGLNTEAFF.

The rearrangement links TRBV6-1 to TRBJ1-1; 10 bases agree with TRBD1. J was trimmed by 0 bases and V by 4 bases; bases with no gene match: 5. This CDR3 is built from 16 residues. Germline CDR1 is MNHNS and CDR2 is SASEGT. Written as DNA, the CDR3 is TGTGCCAGCAGTGTACTGGGGACAGGGGTGAACACTGAAGCTTTCTTT. Translated: CASSVLGTGVNTEAFF.

This chain links TRBV25-1 with TRBJ1-2, with D tentatively TRBD1 (6 bases). Deletions cut 7 bases from V and 7 bases from J, with 16 bases between. Germline lookup yields CDR1 MGHDK and CDR2 SYGVNS. This CDR3 has 13 amino acids. This CDR3 reads CASTGQQLGGYTF. The CDR3 bases are TGTGCCAGCACCGGACAGCAGCTTGGTGGCTACACCTTC.

The chain links TRBV3-1 (or the pseudogene TRBV3-2) to TRBJ2-5; no definite D call. In germline, CDR1 is LGHDT, CDR2 YNNKEL (reference sequence). This CDR3 comprises 15 residues. V lost 0 bases, J lost 2 bases, and 10 bases lay in between. In nucleotides, the CDR3 is TGTGCCAGCAGCCAAGATCCGAGACAACAAGAGACCCAGTACTTC. Protein sequence: CASSQDPRQQETQYF.

The chain has TRBV12-3 or TRBV12-4 and TRBJ1-5, with D uncertain. Trimming shortened V by 2 bases and J by 15 bases, and 17 bases separated the two germline ends. The CDR3 sequence is 13 residues long. This CDR3 is CASSLRPTDVLHF. The CDR3 region has the DNA TGTGCCAGCAGTTTACGCCCGACCGATGTGCTGCATTTT.

The rearrangement links TRBV6-6 to TRBJ1-1; D gene unclear. Trimming pared 10 bases from V and 3 bases from J, leaving 12 bases between. Per the germline V gene, CDR1 is MNHNY and CDR2 is SVGAGI (reference sequence). The CDR3 consists of 12 residues. CDR3 bases: TGTGCCATCGGGCGGGGTGACACTGAAGCTTTCTTT. This gives the protein CAIGRGDTEAFF.

This chain links TRBV12-3 or TRBV12-4 with TRBJ1-5; 7 positions match TRBD1. The CDR3 runs 13 residues. After removal of 7 bases from V and 8 bases from J, the junction contained 8 bases not matched to a gene. The CDR3 reads CASKGTVNEPQHF. The DNA for the CDR3 is TGTGCCAGCAAGGGGACAGTTAACGAGCCCCAGCATTTT.

This chain uses TRBV6-5 with TRBJ1-2; perhaps TRBD1 as D (6 bases). V dropped 0 bases and J dropped 6 bases, with 11 bases sitting between them. CDR3 length: 14 residues. Germline V lookup: CDR1 MNHEY, CDR2 SVGAGI. The CDR3 DNA reads TGTGCCAGCAGTTACTCGCAGGGGATAAATGGCTACACCTTC. Translation: CASSYSQGINGYTF.

This clone was picked up one time. The gene calls are TRBV6-2 or TRBV6-3 and TRBJ2-2, with a weak D call TRBD2 (6 bases). This CDR3 contains 16 residues. Trimming took 5 bases from V and 6 from J, leaving 19 bases between them. Germline CDR1 MNHEY, CDR2 SVGEGT. The CDR3 sequence is CASSGRSRLAPGELFF. DNA of the CDR3: TGTGCCAGCAGTGGCCGCTCGCGTCTAGCGCCCGGGGAGCTGTTTTTT.

This clone has a single count. A read error may account for a junction end that differs from germline. The chain couples TRBV9 to TRBJ1-6; D is unclear. This CDR3 has 12 amino acids. Looked up from germline, CDR1 is SGDLS and CDR2 is YYNGEE. In DNA, the CDR3 is TGTGTCAGCAGCGGAGGGAATTCACCCCTCCACTTT. It encodes CVSSGGNSPLHF.

The rearrangement links TRBV18 to TRBJ2-2, with D possibly being TRBD1 or TRBD2 (6 bases each). V shed 6 bases and J shed 0 bases, with 11 bases lying between them. The CDR3 is 15 amino acids. Germline loops: CDR1 KGHSH, CDR2 LQKENI. The CDR3 spells CASSSGGTNTGELFF. The DNA for the CDR3 is TGTGCCAGCTCGTCCGGGGGCACGAACACCGGGGAGCTGTTTTTT. Using reference TRBV18 and TRBJ2-2 for the parts outside the CDR3, the full variable domain is NAGVMQNPRHLVRRRGQEARLRCSPMKGHSHVYWYRQLPEEGLKFMVYLQKENIIDESGMPKERFSAEFPKEGPSILRIQQVVRGDSAAYFCASSSGGTNTGELFFGEGSRLTVL.

The CDR3 DNA reads TGTGCCAGCAGCCATGGACAGGGTTGGAACACTGAAGCTTTCTTT. It specifies CASSHGQGWNTEAFF. This rearrangement joins TRBV5-4 to TRBJ1-1; 8 positions match TRBD1. This CDR3 contains 15 residues. Germline V lookup: CDR1 SGHNT, CDR2 YYREEE (reference sequence). Germline trimming cut 4 bases from V and 1 base from J; bases unmatched to any gene: 6.

The table lists this clone with a count of one. The V call is TRBV2, the J call TRBJ1-1; D call uncertain. This CDR3 is built from 14 residues. Germline V gene lookup returns CDR1 SNHLY and CDR2 FYNNEI. V shed 3 bases and J shed 7 bases, with 15 bases lying between them. This CDR3 is CASSDRRDRDEAFF. CDR3 bases: TGTGCCAGCAGTGACAGGAGGGATAGAGATGAAGCTTTCTTT.

The chain is built from TRBV5-4 and TRBJ1-2, with D unclear. Trimming removed 1 base from V and 3 bases from J, with 4 bases in between. CDR3 length: 12 residues. Per germline, CDR1 SGHNT and CDR2 YYREEE (reference sequence). The CDR3 DNA reads TGTGCCAGCAGCTTGAACGACTATGGCTACACCTTC. Protein product: CASSLNDYGYTF.

The chain recombines TRBV7-2 with TRBJ2-5; D gene uncertain. Germline CDR1 is SGHTA and CDR2 is FQGNSA. The CDR3 is 11 amino acids. V gave up 5 bases and J gave up 1 base, with 2 bases separating them. CDR3: CASSLQETQYF. The CDR3, as DNA: TGTGCCAGCAGCCTCCAAGAGACCCAGTACTTC.

The genes are TRBV5-1 and TRBJ2-2; D perhaps matches TRBD1 (5 bases). Trimming took 4 bases from V and 1 from J, leaving 8 bases between them. The CDR3 is made up of 14 amino acids. CDR1 and CDR2 from the germline V gene are SGHRS and YFSETQ. This CDR3 is CASSLTVNTGELFF. The CDR3 nucleotides are TGCGCCAGCAGCCTGACAGTGAACACCGGGGAGCTGTTTTTT.

CDR3: CASSSGQNSNQPQHF. CDR3 DNA: TGTGCCAGCAGCTCTGGACAGAATAGCAATCAGCCCCAGCATTTT. The J gene is TRBJ1-5, the V gene TRBV21-1; the table's TRBD1 call for D was not verified on the DNA. TRBV21-1 is termed a pseudogene. The CDR3 sequence is 15 residues long.

This chain links TRBV25-1 with TRBJ1-4; D gene uncertain. This CDR3 has 14 amino acids. Germline CDR1 and CDR2: MGHDK and SYGVNS. V was shortened by 2 bases and J by 8 bases, with 12 bases between the two germline ends. The chain's CDR3 is CASSEIMYDEKLFF. CDR3 in DNA: TGTGCCAGCAGTGAAATAATGTATGACGAAAAACTGTTTTTT.

This chain joins TRBV19 and TRBJ2-7; 8 bases align to TRBD1. This CDR3 spans 13 amino acids. From germline, CDR1 is LNHDA and CDR2 SQIVND (reference sequence). V lost 6 bases to trimming and J lost 3 bases; unmatched junction nucleotides: 4. The CDR3 region is CASSRGQVYEQYF. The CDR3 coding sequence is TGTGCCAGTAGCAGGGGACAGGTCTACGAGCAGTACTTC.

The CDR3 loop reads CASSKGPGELFF. CDR3 nucleotide sequence: TGTGCCAGCAGCAAAGGGCCCGGGGAGCTGTTTTTT. V gene TRBV21-1 combines with J gene TRBJ2-2; no check of the table's D call, TRBD1, against the DNA was made. TRBV21-1 counts as a pseudogene. The CDR3 spans 12 residues.

V and J are TRBV19 and TRBJ1-2, with D possibly TRBD1 on 6 matching bases. The CDR3 consists of 15 residues. The V gene's germline CDR1 is LNHDA and CDR2 SQIVND (reference sequence). The V end was cut by 4 bases, the J end by 4 bases, with 16 bases between. The CDR3 nucleotides read TGTGCCAGTAGTACAAAAACAGGGATCTTCTATGGCTACACCTTC. It is translated as CASSTKTGIFYGYTF.

J is TRBJ2-1 and V is TRBV4-3; 9 bases agree with TRBD1. The CDR3 spans 15 residues. V was pared by 3 bases and J by 9 bases, with 9 bases of the junction left unmatched. Germline CDR1 reads LGHNA; CDR2 reads YSLEER. The CDR3 coding sequence is TGCGCCAGCAGCCATCAGACAGGGGGGTATCGTGAGCAGTTCTTC. It encodes CASSHQTGGYREQFF.

This clone was seen more than once but under ten times. This sequence joins TRBV7-8 and TRBJ2-7, with D maybe TRBD2 (5 bases). This CDR3 is 15 amino acids long. V was shortened by 4 bases and J by 4 bases, with 17 bases between the two germline ends. CDR1 is SGHVS, CDR2 FQNEAQ, per germline. Written as DNA, the CDR3 is TGTGCCAGCAGCTCCCCCTGGGCGAGAGGGTACGAGCAGTACTTC. Its protein is CASSSPWARGYEQYF.

This chain links TRBV5-1 with TRBJ2-3; a possible D gene is TRBD1 (6 bases). This CDR3 region has 13 residues. The V end lost 4 bases, the J end lost 6 bases, and 12 bases lay between the germline ends. Germline CDR1 reads SGHRS; CDR2 reads YFSETQ. The CDR3 region is CASSRTASDTQYF. The CDR3 DNA follows: TGCGCCAGCAGCCGGACAGCCTCGGATACGCAGTATTTT.

This rearrangement joins TRBV27 to TRBJ1-2, with D perhaps TRBD1 (6 bases). The V and J ends lost 0 bases and 8 bases respectively, with 13 bases between them. The germline V gene has CDR1 MNHEY and CDR2 SMNVEV (reference sequence). The CDR3 runs to 14 residues. CDR3 DNA: TGTGCCAGCAGTTTATCGGGGGGCGCGGGAGGCTACACCTTC. The encoded protein is CASSLSGGAGGYTF.

The chain has TRBV9 and TRBJ2-3; D might be TRBD2 (6 bases). The CDR3 covers 16 residues. Trimming took off 7 bases at V and 8 bases at J, with 26 bases between the two ends. Per germline, CDR1 SGDLS and CDR2 YYNGEE. CDR3 in amino acids: CASSAGGDSPLGTQYF. CDR3 in DNA: TGTGCCAGCTCTGCTGGAGGGGACTCGCCTCTGGGTACGCAGTATTTT.

The chain employs TRBV5-1 and TRBJ2-3; 9 bases line up with TRBD2. Germline V gives CDR1 SGHRS, CDR2 YFSETQ. This CDR3 is 18 amino acids long. Trimming removed 4 bases from V and 5 bases from J; junction bases left unmatched: 17. CDR3 region: CASSLRGGGGQPEDTQYF. CDR3 DNA: TGCGCCAGCAGCCTGAGGGGCGGGGGGGGCCAACCCGAAGATACGCAGTATTTT. Complete variable domain (other parts from reference TRBV5-1 and TRBJ2-3): KAGVTQTPRYLIKTRGQQVTLSCSPISGHRSVSWYQQTPGQGLQFLFEYFSETQRNKGNFPGRFSGRQFSNSRSEMNVSTLELGDSALYLCASSLRGGGGQPEDTQYFGPGTRLTVL.

The chain combines TRBV12-3 or TRBV12-4 with TRBJ2-1; TRBD2 matches 9 bases. Trimming cost V 1 base and J 9 bases; bases outside gene matches: 1. This CDR3 has 13 amino acids. CDR3 amino acids: CASSLGRGGEQFF. The DNA of the CDR3 is TGTGCCAGCAGTTTAGGGCGGGGGGGTGAGCAGTTCTTC.

The chain uses TRBV12-3 or TRBV12-4 and TRBJ2-3; D unresolved. V lost 3 bases to trimming and J lost 5 bases, with 9 bases between them. CDR3 length: 13 amino acids. The CDR3 DNA reads as TGTGCCAGCAGTTTGGCCGCAGGAGATACGCAGTATTTT. It translates to CASSLAAGDTQYF.

The chain links TRBV11-3 to TRBJ2-7, with D hard to call. The germline gives CDR1 SGHNT, CDR2 YENEEA. V was pared by 5 bases and J by 6 bases, with 8 bases between. CDR3 length: 11 residues. DNA for the CDR3: TGTGCCAGCAGCCAACTTGGCGAGCAGTACTTC. It specifies CASSQLGEQYF.

The genes are TRBV4-1 and TRBJ1-5; a possible D gene is TRBD1 (5 bases). V lost 4 bases, J lost 1 base, and 17 bases lay in between. From germline, CDR1 is MGHRA and CDR2 YSYEKL. The CDR3 is made up of 17 amino acids. CDR3 sequence (DNA): TGCGCCAGCAGCCTCTCATCCGGGGGAGGCAGCAATCAGCCCCAGCATTTT. Its translation is CASSLSSGGGSNQPQHF.

The rearrangement links TRBV6-5 to TRBJ1-1; the match to TRBD1 covers 7 bases. The CDR3 loop spans 14 amino acids. Germline V CDR1 and CDR2: MNHEY, SVGAGI. Trimming at V came to 3 bases and at J to 5 bases, leaving 6 bases not matched to a gene. The CDR3 DNA sequence: TGTGCCAGCAGTTATTCTCCAGGGGGGACTGAAGCTTTCTTT. This sequence encodes CASSYSPGGTEAFF.